This section outlines one TCR beta chain sequence together with its context. Its antigen is unknown. This CDR3 comprises 16 residues. The germline V gene encodes CDR1 SGHKS and CDR2 YYEKEE (reference sequence). Trimming removed 3 bases from V and 10 bases from J, with 25 bases in between. These data originate in a study of response to subunit inactivated influenza vaccine. Study outcomes and limitations: The authors suggested that every seasonal influenza vaccination recruits few new T cells.

From the RT-PCR reads, TCRdb called clonotypes with MiXCR, one entry per CDR3 protein. The data hold more than 550,000 distinct CDR3 sequences, with roughly 12% observed a single time. This sequence joins TRBV5-5 and TRBJ2-5, with D maybe TRBD2 (5 bases). This clonotype was sampled from a man aged 50 to 59 who received an inactivated influenza vaccine. The sequenced sample was PBMCs from blood, obtained on the day of vaccination. Written as DNA, the CDR3 is TGTGCCAGCAGCTCCTCCCCCTCTAGCATACAAGAGGTCCAGTACTTC. Protein sequence: CASSSSPSSIQEVQYF.